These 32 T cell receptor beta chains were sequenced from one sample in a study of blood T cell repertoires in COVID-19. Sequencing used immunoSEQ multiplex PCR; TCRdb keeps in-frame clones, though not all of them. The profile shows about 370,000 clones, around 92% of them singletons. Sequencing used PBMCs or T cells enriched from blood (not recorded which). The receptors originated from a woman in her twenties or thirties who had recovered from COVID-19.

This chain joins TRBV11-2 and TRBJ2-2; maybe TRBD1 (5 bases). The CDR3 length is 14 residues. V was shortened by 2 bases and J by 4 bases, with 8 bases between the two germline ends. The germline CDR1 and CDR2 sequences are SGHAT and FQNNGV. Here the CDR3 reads CASSLTGPTGELFF. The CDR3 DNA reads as TGTGCCAGCAGCTTAACAGGACCCACCGGGGAGCTGTTTTTT.

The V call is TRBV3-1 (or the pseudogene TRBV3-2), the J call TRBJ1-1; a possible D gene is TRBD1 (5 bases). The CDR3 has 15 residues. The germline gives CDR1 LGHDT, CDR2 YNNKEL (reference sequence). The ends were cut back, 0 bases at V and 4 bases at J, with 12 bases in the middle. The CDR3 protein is CASSQDLGGGTEAFF. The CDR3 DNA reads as TGTGCCAGCAGCCAAGATCTCGGGGGAGGCACTGAAGCTTTCTTT.

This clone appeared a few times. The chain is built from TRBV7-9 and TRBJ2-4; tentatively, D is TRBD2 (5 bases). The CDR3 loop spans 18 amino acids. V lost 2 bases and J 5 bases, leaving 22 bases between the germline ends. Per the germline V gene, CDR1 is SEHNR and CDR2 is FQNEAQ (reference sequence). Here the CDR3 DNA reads TGTGCCAGCAGCTTAAGCAATCCCGCGGGCAGTAGGGAAAACATTCAGTACTTC. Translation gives CASSLSNPAGSRENIQYF.

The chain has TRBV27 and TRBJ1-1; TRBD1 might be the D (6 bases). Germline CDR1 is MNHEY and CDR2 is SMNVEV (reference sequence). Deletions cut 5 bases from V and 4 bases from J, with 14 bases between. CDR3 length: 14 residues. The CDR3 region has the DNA TGTGCCAGCAGTCCGCACAGGGATGCCACTGAAGCTTTCTTT. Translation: CASSPHRDATEAFF.

The CDR3 spells CATSRDPGGSGRSYEQYF. In nucleotides, the CDR3 is TGTGCCACCAGCAGAGATCCCGGCGGTAGCGGGAGATCCTACGAGCAGTACTTC. The gene calls are TRBV15 and TRBJ2-7, with 9 bases fitting TRBD2. V was clipped by 0 bases and J by 1 base; unmatched bases: 10. Germline loops: CDR1 LNHNV, CDR2 YYDKDF (reference sequence). The CDR3 has 18 amino acids.

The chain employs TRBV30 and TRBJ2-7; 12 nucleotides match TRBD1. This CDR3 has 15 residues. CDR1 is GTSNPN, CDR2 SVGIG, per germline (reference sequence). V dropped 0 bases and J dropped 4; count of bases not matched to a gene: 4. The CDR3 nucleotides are TGTGCCTGGAGTGTTTTGGGACAGGGGGCTTACGAGCAGTACTTC. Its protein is CAWSVLGQGAYEQYF.

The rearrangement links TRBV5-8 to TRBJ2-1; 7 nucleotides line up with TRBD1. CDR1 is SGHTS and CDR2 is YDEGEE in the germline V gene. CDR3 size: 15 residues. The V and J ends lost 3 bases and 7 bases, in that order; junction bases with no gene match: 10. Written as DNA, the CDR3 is TGTGCCAGCAGCTCCTTTGACAGGGACCTTAATGAGCAGTTCTTC. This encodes CASSSFDRDLNEQFF. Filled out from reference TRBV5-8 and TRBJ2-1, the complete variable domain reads EAGVTQSPTHLIKTRGQQATLRCSPISGHTSVYWYQQALGLGLQFLLWYDEGEERNRGNFPPRFSGRQFPNYSSELNVNALELEDSALYLCASSSFDRDLNEQFFGPGTRLTVL.

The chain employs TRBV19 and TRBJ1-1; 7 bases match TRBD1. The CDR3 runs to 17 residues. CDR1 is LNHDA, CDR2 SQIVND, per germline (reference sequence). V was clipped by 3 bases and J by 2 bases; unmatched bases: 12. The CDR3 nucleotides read TGTGCCAGTAGTATCACAGGGGTTGTATCGGAAAACACTGAAGCTTTCTTT. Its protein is CASSITGVVSENTEAFF.

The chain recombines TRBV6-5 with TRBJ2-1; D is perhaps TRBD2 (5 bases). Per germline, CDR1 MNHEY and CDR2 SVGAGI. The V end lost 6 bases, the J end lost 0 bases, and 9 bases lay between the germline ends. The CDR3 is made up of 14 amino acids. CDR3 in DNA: TGTGCCAGCAGACCGGGGAGCTCCTACAATGAGCAGTTCTTC. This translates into CASRPGSSYNEQFF.

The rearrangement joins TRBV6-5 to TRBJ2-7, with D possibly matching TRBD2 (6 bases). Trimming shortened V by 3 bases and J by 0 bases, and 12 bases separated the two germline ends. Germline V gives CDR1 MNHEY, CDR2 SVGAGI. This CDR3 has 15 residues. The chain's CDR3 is CASSYKAGNSYEQYF. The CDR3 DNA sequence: TGTGCCAGCAGTTATAAAGCGGGTAACTCCTACGAGCAGTACTTC.

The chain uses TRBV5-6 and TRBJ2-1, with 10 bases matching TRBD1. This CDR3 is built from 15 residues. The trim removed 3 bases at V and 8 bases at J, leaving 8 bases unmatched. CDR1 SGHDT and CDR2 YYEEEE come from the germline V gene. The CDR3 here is CASSSTGGGIDEQFF. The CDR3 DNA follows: TGTGCCAGCAGCTCGACAGGGGGCGGAATCGATGAGCAGTTCTTC.

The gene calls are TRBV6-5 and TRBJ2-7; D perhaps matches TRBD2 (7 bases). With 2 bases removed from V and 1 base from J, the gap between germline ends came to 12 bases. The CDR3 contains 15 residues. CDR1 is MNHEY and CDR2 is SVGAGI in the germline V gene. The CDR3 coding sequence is TGTGCCAGCAGTTACAAAGGGGGGGTATCCTACGAGCAGTACTTC. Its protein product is CASSYKGGVSYEQYF.

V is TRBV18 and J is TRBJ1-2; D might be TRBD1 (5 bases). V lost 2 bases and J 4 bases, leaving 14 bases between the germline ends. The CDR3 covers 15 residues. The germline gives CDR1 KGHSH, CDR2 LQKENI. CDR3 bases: TGTGCCAGCTCACCAGGGTTTCGAGACAGCTATGGCTACACCTTC. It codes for CASSPGFRDSYGYTF.

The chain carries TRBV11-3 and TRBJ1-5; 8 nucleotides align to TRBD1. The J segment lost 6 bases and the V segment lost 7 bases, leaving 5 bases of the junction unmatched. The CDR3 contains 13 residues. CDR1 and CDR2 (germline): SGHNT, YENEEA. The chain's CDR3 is CASTGTGSQPQHF. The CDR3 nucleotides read TGTGCCAGCACCGGGACAGGTAGTCAGCCCCAGCATTTT. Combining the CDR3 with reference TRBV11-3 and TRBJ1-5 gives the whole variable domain EAGVVQSPRYKIIEKKQPVAFWCNPISGHNTLYWYLQNLGQGPELLIRYENEEAVDDSQLPKDRFSAERLKGVDSTLKIQPAELGDSAVYLCASTGTGSQPQHFGDGTRLSIL.

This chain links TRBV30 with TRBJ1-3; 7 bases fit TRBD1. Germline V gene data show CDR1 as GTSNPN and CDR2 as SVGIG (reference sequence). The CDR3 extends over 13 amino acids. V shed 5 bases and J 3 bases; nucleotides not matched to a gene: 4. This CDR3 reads CAWDRVDGNTIYF. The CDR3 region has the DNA TGTGCCTGGGACAGGGTAGATGGAAACACCATATATTTT. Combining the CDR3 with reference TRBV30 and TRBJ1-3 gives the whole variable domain SQTIHQWPATLVQPVGSPLSLECTVEGTSNPNLYWYRQAAGRGLQLLFYSVGIGQISSEVPQNLSASRPQDRQFILSSKKLLLSDSGFYLCAWDRVDGNTIYFGEGSWLTVV.

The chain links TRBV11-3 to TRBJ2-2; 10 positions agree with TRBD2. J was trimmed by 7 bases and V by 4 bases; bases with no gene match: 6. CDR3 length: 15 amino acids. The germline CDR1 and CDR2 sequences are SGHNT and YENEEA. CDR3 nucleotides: TGTGCCAGCAGCTCTCTAGCGGGAGAGGGCGGGGAGCTGTTTTTT. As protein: CASSSLAGEGGELFF.

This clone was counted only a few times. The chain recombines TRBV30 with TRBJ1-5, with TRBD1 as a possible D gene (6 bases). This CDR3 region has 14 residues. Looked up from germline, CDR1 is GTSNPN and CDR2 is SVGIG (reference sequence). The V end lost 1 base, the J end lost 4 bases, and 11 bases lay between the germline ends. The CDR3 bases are TGTGCCTGGAGTGAAGGACAGCCAAATCAGCCCCAGCATTTT. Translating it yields CAWSEGQPNQPQHF. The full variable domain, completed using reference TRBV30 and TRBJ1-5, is SQTIHQWPATLVQPVGSPLSLECTVEGTSNPNLYWYRQAAGRGLQLLFYSVGIGQISSEVPQNLSASRPQDRQFILSSKKLLLSDSGFYLCAWSEGQPNQPQHFGDGTRLSIL.

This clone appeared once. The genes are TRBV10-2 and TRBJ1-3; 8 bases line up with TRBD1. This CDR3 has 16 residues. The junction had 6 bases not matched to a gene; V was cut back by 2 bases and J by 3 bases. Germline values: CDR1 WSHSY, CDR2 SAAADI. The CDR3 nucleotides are TGCGCCAGCAGTGAGCGGACAGGGCGAGGTGGAAACACCATATATTTT. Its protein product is CASSERTGRGGNTIYF.

Here the CDR3 reads CASGRHGSTDTQYF. The CDR3 DNA follows: TGTGCCAGCGGGAGGCACGGAAGCACAGATACGCAGTATTTT. This rearrangement joins TRBV7-9 to TRBJ2-3; possibly TRBD2 for D (6 bases). CDR1 is SEHNR, CDR2 FQNEAQ, per germline (reference sequence). This CDR3 comprises 14 residues. V lost 8 bases, J lost 0 bases, and 12 bases lay in between. Together with reference TRBV7-9 and TRBJ2-3, the CDR3 gives the full variable domain: DTGVSQNPRHKITKRGQNVTFRCDPISEHNRLYWYRQTLGQGPEFLTYFQNEAQLEKSRLLSDRFSAERPKGSFSTLEIQRTEQGDSAMYLCASGRHGSTDTQYFGPGTRLTVL.

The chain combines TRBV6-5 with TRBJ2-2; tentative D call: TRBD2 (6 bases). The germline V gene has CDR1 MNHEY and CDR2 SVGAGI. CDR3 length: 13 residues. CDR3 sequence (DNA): TGTGCAACCTGCGGGACTTACACCGGGGAGCTGTTTTTT. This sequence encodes CATCGTYTGELFF.

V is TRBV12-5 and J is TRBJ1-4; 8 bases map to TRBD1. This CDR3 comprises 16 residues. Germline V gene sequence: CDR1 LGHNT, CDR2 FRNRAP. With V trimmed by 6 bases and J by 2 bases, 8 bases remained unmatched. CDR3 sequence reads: CASGRGQGNTNEKLFF. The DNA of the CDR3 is TGTGCTAGTGGCCGCGGACAGGGAAACACTAATGAAAAACTGTTTTTT. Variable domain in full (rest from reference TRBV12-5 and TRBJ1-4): DARVTQTPRHKVTEMGQEVTMRCQPILGHNTVFWYRQTMMQGLELLAYFRNRAPLDDSGMPKDRFSAEMPDATLATLKIQPSEPRDSAVYFCASGRGQGNTNEKLFFGSGTQLSVL.

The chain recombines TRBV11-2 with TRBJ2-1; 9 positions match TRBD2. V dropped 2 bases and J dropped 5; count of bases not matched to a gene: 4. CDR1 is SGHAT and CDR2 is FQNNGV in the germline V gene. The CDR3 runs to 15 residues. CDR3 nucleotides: TGTGCCAGCAGCTTAAGGGGCGGGAGGGACAATGAGCAGTTCTTC. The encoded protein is CASSLRGGRDNEQFF.

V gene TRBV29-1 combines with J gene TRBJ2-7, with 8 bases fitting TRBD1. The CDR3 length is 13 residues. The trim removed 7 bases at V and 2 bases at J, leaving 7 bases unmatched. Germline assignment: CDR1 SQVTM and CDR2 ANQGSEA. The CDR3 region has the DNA TGCAGCGCCCGACAGGGGTTAGCCTACGAGCAGTACTTC. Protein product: CSARQGLAYEQYF.

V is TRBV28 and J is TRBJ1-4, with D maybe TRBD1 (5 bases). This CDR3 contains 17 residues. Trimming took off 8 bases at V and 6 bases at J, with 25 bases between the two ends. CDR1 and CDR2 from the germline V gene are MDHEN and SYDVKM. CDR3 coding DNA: TGTGCCAGCCAACCGTCGCCGGGACTAGGGGTTTATGAAAAACTGTTTTTT. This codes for CASQPSPGLGVYEKLFF.

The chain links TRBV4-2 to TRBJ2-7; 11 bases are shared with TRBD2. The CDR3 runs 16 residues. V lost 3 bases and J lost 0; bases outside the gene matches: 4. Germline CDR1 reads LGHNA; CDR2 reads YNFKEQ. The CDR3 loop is CASSHAGLAGSYEQYF. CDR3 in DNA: TGTGCCAGCAGCCATGCTGGACTAGCGGGCTCCTACGAGCAGTACTTC.

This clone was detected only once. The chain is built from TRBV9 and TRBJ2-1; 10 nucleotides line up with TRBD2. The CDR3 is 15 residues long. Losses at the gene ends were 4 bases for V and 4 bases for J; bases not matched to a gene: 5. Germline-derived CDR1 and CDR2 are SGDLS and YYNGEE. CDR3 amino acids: CASSQGLARYNEQFF. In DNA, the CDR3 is TGTGCCAGCAGCCAGGGACTAGCGAGGTACAATGAGCAGTTCTTC.

CDR3 DNA: TGTGCCAGCTCACTCCAGGTGACCCTGAACACTGAAGCTTTCTTT. Protein product: CASSLQVTLNTEAFF. The V and J genes are TRBV18 and TRBJ1-1; D remains ambiguous. The CDR3 runs to 15 residues. Per the germline V gene, CDR1 is KGHSH and CDR2 is LQKENI. V lost 4 bases, J lost 0 bases, and 12 bases lay in between.

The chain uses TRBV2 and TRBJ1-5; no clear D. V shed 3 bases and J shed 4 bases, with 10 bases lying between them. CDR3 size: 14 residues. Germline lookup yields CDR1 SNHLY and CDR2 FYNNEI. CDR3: CASSDRGFNQPQHF. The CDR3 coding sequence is TGTGCCAGCAGTGATCGCGGGTTTAATCAGCCCCAGCATTTT.

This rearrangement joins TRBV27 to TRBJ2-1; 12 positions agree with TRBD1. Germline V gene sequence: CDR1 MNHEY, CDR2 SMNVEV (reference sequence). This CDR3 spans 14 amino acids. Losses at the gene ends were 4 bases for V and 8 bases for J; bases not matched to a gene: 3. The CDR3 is CASSWDRGQYEQFF. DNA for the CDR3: TGTGCCAGCAGTTGGGACAGGGGGCAATATGAGCAGTTCTTC.

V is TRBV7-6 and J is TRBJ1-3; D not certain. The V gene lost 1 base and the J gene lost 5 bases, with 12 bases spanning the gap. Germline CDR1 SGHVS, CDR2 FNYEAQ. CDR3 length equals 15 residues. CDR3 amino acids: CASSLVAEGRNTIYF. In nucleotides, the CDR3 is TGTGCCAGCAGCTTAGTAGCTGAGGGTAGAAACACCATATATTTT.

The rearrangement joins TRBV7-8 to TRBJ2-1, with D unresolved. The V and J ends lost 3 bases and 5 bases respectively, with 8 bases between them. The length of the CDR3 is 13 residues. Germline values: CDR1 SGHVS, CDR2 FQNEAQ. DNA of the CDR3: TGTGCCAGCAGCTTGTACATGGACAATGAGCAGTTCTTC. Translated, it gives CASSLYMDNEQFF.

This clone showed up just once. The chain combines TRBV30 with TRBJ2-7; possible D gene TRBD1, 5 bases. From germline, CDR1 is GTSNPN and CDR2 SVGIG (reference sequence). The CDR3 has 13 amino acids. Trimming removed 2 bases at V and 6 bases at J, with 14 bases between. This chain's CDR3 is CAWSPGQKLEQYF. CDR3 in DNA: TGTGCCTGGAGTCCCGGACAAAAACTCGAGCAGTACTTC. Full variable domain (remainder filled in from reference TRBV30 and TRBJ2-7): SQTIHQWPATLVQPVGSPLSLECTVEGTSNPNLYWYRQAAGRGLQLLFYSVGIGQISSEVPQNLSASRPQDRQFILSSKKLLLSDSGFYLCAWSPGQKLEQYFGPGTRLTVT.